This T cell receptor (beta chain) was sequenced during a study of T cell responses to AZD1222 COVID-19 vaccine. Study in general: Pooling of second doses given at about 4 or about 12 weeks was done. Overall study results and limits: There were repertoire samples only from the period after the peak T cell response. Reportedly, close to half of spike-specific TCRs are directed against unmutated variant regions. Spike was spanned by vaccine-associated CD4 TCRs, with dominance at 160-218 and 743-854.

The CDR3 loop spans 16 amino acids. Between the trimmed V and J ends, which lost 2 bases and 1 base, there was a span of 14 bases. The germline V gene has CDR1 KGHSH and CDR2 LQKENI. A word on this clone: What it recognizes is unknown.

Using immunoSEQ multiplex PCR, the repertoire was profiled, and TCRdb retains in-frame clones only, with some absent. The sample shows fewer than 200,000 clones, 85% to 90% of them seen only once. The source was peripheral blood, collected on day 0 of AZD1222 vaccination. The gene calls are TRBV18 and TRBJ2-5; a weak D match, TRBD2 (5 bases). This TCR was sampled from an adult in good health. CDR3 loop: CASSPTDLRAQETQYF. The CDR3 nucleotides are TGTGCCAGCTCACCAACTGATTTGAGGGCCCAAGAGACCCAGTACTTC.